The 21 T cell receptor beta chains reported below all come from one sample, sequenced in a study of blood T cell repertoires in COVID-19. Profiled with immunoSEQ multiplex PCR; TCRdb holds only in-frame clones, not every one. The sample records under 300,000 clones, about 82% being singletons. Sequenced sample: peripheral blood. Receptors originate from a woman aged 55-69 years with active or convalescent COVID-19.

This rearrangement joins TRBV4-1 to TRBJ1-2, with 7 bases matching TRBD1. The CDR3 has 15 amino acids. The V gene end was trimmed by 4 bases and the J gene end by 4 bases; junction bases not matched to a gene: 9. Germline loops: CDR1 MGHRA, CDR2 YSYEKL. CDR3 sequence reads: CASSLRGQGSYGYTF. Written as DNA, the CDR3 is TGCGCCAGCAGCCTTAGGGGGCAGGGGTCCTATGGCTACACCTTC.

This chain connects TRBV5-1 to TRBJ1-1, with 8 bases that match TRBD1. The CDR3 has 14 amino acids. Trimming removed 5 bases from V and 6 bases from J; junction bases left unmatched: 9. Germline V gene sequence: CDR1 SGHRS, CDR2 YFSETQ. CDR3 loop: CASSRTGTSAEAFF. DNA of the CDR3: TGCGCCAGCAGTCGGACAGGGACAAGCGCTGAAGCTTTCTTT.

The chain couples TRBV11-2 to TRBJ2-5; the D gene is possibly TRBD1 (6 bases). The CDR3 runs to 15 residues. V gave up 3 bases and J gave up 0 bases, with 11 bases separating them. Germline loops: CDR1 SGHAT, CDR2 FQNNGV. The CDR3 DNA sequence: TGTGCCAGCAGCTTGGTGGGGGCCCACCAAGAGACCCAGTACTTC. Translating gives CASSLVGAHQETQYF. Complete variable domain (other parts from reference TRBV11-2 and TRBJ2-5): EAGVAQSPRYKIIEKRQSVAFWCNPISGHATLYWYQQILGQGPKLLIQFQNNGVVDDSQLPKDRFSAERLKGVDSTLKIQPAKLEDSAVYLCASSLVGAHQETQYFGPGTRLLVL.

The chain combines TRBV5-4 with TRBJ2-3; TRBD1 agrees at 7 bases. J gave up 6 bases and V 3 bases, and 10 bases lay outside the gene matches. The CDR3 loop spans 15 amino acids. Germline loops: CDR1 SGHNT, CDR2 YYREEE (reference sequence). The CDR3 sequence is CASSSMTGSKDTQYF. The CDR3 DNA is TGTGCCAGCAGCTCCATGACAGGGTCGAAGGATACGCAGTATTTT.

The CDR3 coding sequence is TGTGCCAGCTCCTCGGTGGGGCGAAGCAATGAGCAGTTCTTC. Its translation: CASSSVGRSNEQFF. The chain couples TRBV2 to TRBJ2-1, with D possibly TRBD1 on 5 matching bases. V shed 8 bases and J shed 6 bases, with 17 bases lying between them. The V gene's germline CDR1 is SNHLY and CDR2 FYNNEI. This CDR3 is built from 14 residues.

This clone was seen more than once but under ten times. The CDR3 nucleotides read TGCGCCAGCAGCCAAGTCGGGACACTATTATACTCACCCCTCCACTTT. This gives the protein CASSQVGTLLYSPLHF. The chain links TRBV4-1 to TRBJ1-6; TRBD1 is a possible D gene (6 bases). Trimming stripped 1 base from V and 10 bases from J, with 17 bases between. Per germline, CDR1 MGHRA and CDR2 YSYEKL. The CDR3 covers 16 residues.

With respect to this clone: Germline and junction disagree at one end, which may indicate a read error. CDR3 nucleotides: TGTGCCAGCAGTGAAGGTCGGGGTACGGGCTCCTTC. It encodes CASSEGRGTGSF. J is TRBJ1-2 and V is TRBV2; no clear D gene. The germline gives CDR1 SNHLY, CDR2 FYNNEI. This CDR3 comprises 12 residues.

V usage is TRBV6-6 and J usage is TRBJ1-4; 7 positions match TRBD1. CDR1 is MNHNY and CDR2 is SVGAGI in the germline V gene (reference sequence). The J segment lost 8 bases and the V segment lost 6 bases, leaving 3 bases of the junction unmatched. The CDR3 has 12 amino acids. CDR3 in DNA: TGTGCCAGCAGCCGAGGGGGCGAAAAACTGTTTTTT. Its translation is CASSRGGEKLFF.

Only one count was recorded for this clone. This chain connects TRBV7-8 to TRBJ2-6, with a tentative D call TRBD1 (5 bases). Germline CDR1 is SGHVS and CDR2 is FQNEAQ. V was shortened by 5 bases and J by 0 bases, with 8 bases between the two germline ends. There are 15 residues in the CDR3. CDR3 residues: CASSQDSSGANVLTF. CDR3 DNA sequence: TGTGCCAGCAGCCAAGACAGCTCTGGGGCCAACGTCCTGACTTTC.

V and J are TRBV11-2 and TRBJ1-5, with D possibly matching TRBD1 (5 bases). The V gene lost 0 bases and the J gene lost 3 bases, with 6 bases spanning the gap. Germline V CDR1 and CDR2: SGHAT, FQNNGV. This CDR3 comprises 14 residues. CDR3 nucleotides: TGTGCCAGCAGCTTAGAGGACACCAATCAGCCCCAGCATTTT. Amino acid sequence: CASSLEDTNQPQHF.

V gene TRBV3-1 (or the pseudogene TRBV3-2) combines with J gene TRBJ2-3, with D perhaps matching TRBD1 (6 bases). Germline assignment: CDR1 LGHDT and CDR2 YNNKEL (reference sequence). CDR3 length equals 14 residues. V gave up 5 bases and J gave up 1 base, with 10 bases separating them. The CDR3 DNA follows: TGTGCCAGCAGCTCTTGGACAGGCACAGATACGCAGTATTTT. Protein: CASSSWTGTDTQYF.

The chain is built from TRBV2 and TRBJ1-1, with TRBD1 matching 7 bases. V lost 3 bases to trimming and J lost 4 bases; unmatched junction nucleotides: 8. The CDR3 runs 15 residues. Germline V gene data show CDR1 as SNHLY and CDR2 as FYNNEI. Here the CDR3 reads CASSDQGVGFTEAFF. Written as DNA, the CDR3 is TGTGCCAGCAGTGACCAGGGGGTCGGTTTCACTGAAGCTTTCTTT.

The genes are TRBV20-1 and TRBJ1-1; 11 bases align to TRBD1. V lost 3 bases and J lost 11; bases outside the gene matches: 5. Germline lookup yields CDR1 DFQATT and CDR2 SNEGSKA (reference sequence). The CDR3 spans 12 residues. CDR3 nucleotides: TGCAGTGCTAGTCGGGACAGGGGGATGGCTTTCTTT. This codes for CSASRDRGMAFF.

The chain carries TRBV3-1 (or the pseudogene TRBV3-2) and TRBJ1-6; D remains ambiguous. CDR3 length: 16 residues. Germline V CDR1 and CDR2: LGHDT, YNNKEL (reference sequence). Trimming pared 3 bases from V and 5 bases from J, leaving 14 bases between. The CDR3 spells CASSHSRGQHNSPLHF. CDR3 DNA: TGTGCCAGCAGCCATTCTCGCGGGCAGCATAATTCACCCCTCCACTTT.

This rearrangement joins TRBV4-2 to TRBJ1-2; D unclear. The germline V gene has CDR1 LGHNA and CDR2 YNFKEQ. The CDR3 consists of 19 residues. Trimming took 1 base from V and 0 from J, leaving 21 bases between them. CDR3 sequence (DNA): TGTGCCAGCAGCCAAGCTGTTGGGTCTCCAGGAGGAGCTAACTATGGCTACACCTTC. Its translation is CASSQAVGSPGGANYGYTF.

This clone was detected once. V usage is TRBV21-1 and J usage is TRBJ1-6; the tabulated D call, TRBD1, remains unverified against the DNA. TRBV21-1 is classified as a pseudogene. The CDR3 length is 19 residues. This chain's CDR3 is CASSKEELGRGDYNSPLHF. CDR3 in DNA: TGTGCCAGCAGCAAAGAGGAGTTGGGCAGGGGTGACTATAATTCACCCCTCCACTTT.

The chain combines TRBV5-1 with TRBJ2-2; D gene unclear. V lost 1 base to trimming and J lost 5 bases, with 12 bases between them. The CDR3 runs 15 residues. CDR1 and CDR2 from the germline V gene are SGHRS and YFSETQ. CDR3 bases: TGCGCCAGCAGCTTGTCTTCCCTTCGGACCGGGGAGCTGTTTTTT. Translating it yields CASSLSSLRTGELFF.

Only a few counts were recorded for this clone. This sequence joins TRBV16 and TRBJ1-2; D is uncertain. Germline V gives CDR1 KGHSY, CDR2 FQNENV. The V end was cut by 1 base, the J end by 5 bases, with 8 bases between. This CDR3 is 13 amino acids long. CDR3 loop: CASSQYGIYGYTF. The CDR3 DNA reads as TGTGCCAGCAGCCAATACGGGATATATGGCTACACCTTC. Full variable domain (rest looked up from reference TRBV16 and TRBJ1-2): GEEVAQTPKHLVRGEGQKAKLYCAPIKGHSYVFWYQQVLKNEFKFLISFQNENVFDETGMPKERFSAKCLPNSPCSLEIQATKLEDSAVYFCASSQYGIYGYTFGSGTRLTVV.

V gene TRBV5-4 combines with J gene TRBJ2-1, with a possible D match to TRBD1 (6 bases). V was pared by 4 bases and J by 2 bases, with 16 bases between. This CDR3 comprises 16 residues. From germline, CDR1 is SGHNT and CDR2 YYREEE (reference sequence). This chain's CDR3 is CASSGISGVAYNEQFF. The CDR3, as DNA: TGTGCCAGCAGCGGAATTTCAGGGGTGGCCTACAATGAGCAGTTCTTC.

The sample holds a few counts of this clone. The chain uses TRBV2 and TRBJ2-7; perhaps TRBD2 as D (5 bases). Trimming cost V 2 bases and J 7 bases, with 12 bases left between them. This CDR3 is 13 amino acids long. Germline loops: CDR1 SNHLY, CDR2 FYNNEI. CDR3 DNA sequence: TGTGCCAGCAGTGAAACACTCTCGGGAGAGCAGTACTTC. As protein: CASSETLSGEQYF.

J is TRBJ1-6 and V is TRBV5-1; no reliable D call. Per the germline V gene, CDR1 is SGHRS and CDR2 is YFSETQ. The CDR3 has 13 residues. V lost 2 bases and J 8 bases, leaving 8 bases between the germline ends. The CDR3 DNA reads TGCGCCAGCAGCTTCCGGTCGGATTCACCCCTCCACTTT. It is translated as CASSFRSDSPLHF.